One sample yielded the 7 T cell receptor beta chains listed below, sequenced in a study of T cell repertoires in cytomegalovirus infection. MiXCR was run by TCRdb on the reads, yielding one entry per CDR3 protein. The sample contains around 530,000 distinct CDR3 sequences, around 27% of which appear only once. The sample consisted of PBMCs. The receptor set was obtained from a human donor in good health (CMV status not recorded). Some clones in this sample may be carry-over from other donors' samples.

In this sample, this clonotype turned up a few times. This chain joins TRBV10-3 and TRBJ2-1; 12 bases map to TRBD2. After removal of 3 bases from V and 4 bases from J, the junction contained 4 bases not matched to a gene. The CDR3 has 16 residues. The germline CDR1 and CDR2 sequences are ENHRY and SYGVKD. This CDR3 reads CAISDPLAGGYNEQFF. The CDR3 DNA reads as TGTGCCATCAGTGACCCACTAGCGGGGGGTTACAATGAGCAGTTCTTC.

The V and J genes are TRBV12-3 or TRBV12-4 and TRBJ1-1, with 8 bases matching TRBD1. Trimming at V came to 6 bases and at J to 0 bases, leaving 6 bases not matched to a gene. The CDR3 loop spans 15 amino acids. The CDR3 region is CASRTYRGMNTEAFF. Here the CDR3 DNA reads TGTGCCAGCAGAACTTACAGGGGGATGAACACTGAAGCTTTCTTT.

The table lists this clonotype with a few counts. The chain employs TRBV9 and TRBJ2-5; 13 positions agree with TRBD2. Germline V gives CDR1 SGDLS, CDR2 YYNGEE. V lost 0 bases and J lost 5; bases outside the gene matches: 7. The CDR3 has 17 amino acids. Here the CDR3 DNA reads TGTGCCAGCAGCGTAGGACTCGAGACTAGCGGGAGGGAGACCCAGTACTTC. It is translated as CASSVGLETSGRETQYF.

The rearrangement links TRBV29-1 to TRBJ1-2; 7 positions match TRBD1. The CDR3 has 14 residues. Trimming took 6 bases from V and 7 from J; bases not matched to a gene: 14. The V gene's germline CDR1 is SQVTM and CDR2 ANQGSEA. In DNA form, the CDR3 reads TGCAGCGTCCAACTGGGACAGACGCTCTCTGGCTACACCTTC. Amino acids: CSVQLGQTLSGYTF.

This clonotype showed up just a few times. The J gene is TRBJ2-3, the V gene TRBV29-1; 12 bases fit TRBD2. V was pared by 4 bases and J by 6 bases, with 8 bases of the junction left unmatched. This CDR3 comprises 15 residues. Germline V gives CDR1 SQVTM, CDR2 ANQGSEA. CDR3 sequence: CSVGTSGMGGDTQYF. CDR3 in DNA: TGCAGCGTTGGGACTAGCGGGATGGGTGGCGATACGCAGTATTTT.

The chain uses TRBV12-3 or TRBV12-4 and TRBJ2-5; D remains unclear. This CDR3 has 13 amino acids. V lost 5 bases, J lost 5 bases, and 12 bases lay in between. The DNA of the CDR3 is TGTGCCAGCAGTCCAGCCCCGGGCGAGACCCAGTACTTC. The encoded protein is CASSPAPGETQYF.

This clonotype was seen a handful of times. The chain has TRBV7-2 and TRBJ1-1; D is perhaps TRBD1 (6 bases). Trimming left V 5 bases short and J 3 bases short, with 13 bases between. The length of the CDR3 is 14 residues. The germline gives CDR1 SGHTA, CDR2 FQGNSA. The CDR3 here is CASSGNGGHTEAFF. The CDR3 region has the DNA TGTGCCAGCAGCGGAAACGGGGGCCACACTGAAGCTTTCTTT.